The 26 T cell receptor beta chains below come from one sample, sequenced in a study of identical twins listed by TCRdb under 2016. Receptor libraries were prepared by 5' RACE. The sequencer listed for this sample is Illumina HiSeq 2000. TCRdb reworked the public reads: Q25 trimming with fastp, MiXCR clone assembly, productive beta chains retained. Merged by CDR3 protein, the rows form single entries marked with the most common genes and DNA. The sample contains some 210,000 distinct CDR3 sequences, about 15% of them found a single time. In total, the top ten clones hold over 35% of the sample. Another study also made use of these data, one on T cells expressing NK-cell markers.

The sequencing input was CD8+ T cells sorted from blood. The receptor source for this set is a woman in her late teens or twenties in good health.

The chain recombines TRBV29-1 with TRBJ2-1; D is ambiguous. Germline lookup yields CDR1 SQVTM and CDR2 ANQGSEA. V was trimmed by 6 bases and J by 6 bases, leaving 6 bases between them. The CDR3 runs 10 residues. CDR3 protein: CSVHLNEQFF. DNA of the CDR3: TGCAGCGTCCACCTCAATGAGCAGTTCTTC.

V gene TRBV2 combines with J gene TRBJ2-2, with a possible D match to TRBD2 (7 bases). Trimming pared 11 bases from V and 3 bases from J, leaving 19 bases between. Germline V gene sequence: CDR1 SNHLY, CDR2 FYNNEI. The CDR3 is 15 amino acids. The CDR3 sequence is CAAEGGAGDTGELFF. The CDR3 DNA reads TGTGCCGCGGAGGGGGGGGCCGGGGACACCGGGGAGCTGTTTTTT.

Note on this clonotype: One end of the junction varies from germline; a read error may be responsible. The chain couples TRBV4-1 to TRBJ2-2, with D perhaps assigned TRBD1 or TRBD2 (5 bases each). This CDR3 has 14 amino acids. Germline V gene sequence: CDR1 MGHRA, CDR2 YSYEKL. The CDR3 sequence: CASSQASGVGGLFF. The CDR3 DNA reads as TGCGCCAGCAGCCAAGCATCGGGTGTTGGGGGGCTGTTTTTT.

This clonotype appeared many times. The chain joins TRBV24-1 to TRBJ1-1; 7 bases are shared with TRBD1. The CDR3 totals 15 residues. Germline V gene data show CDR1 as KGHDR and CDR2 as SFDVKD. V was clipped by 4 bases and J by 0 bases; unmatched bases: 4. In DNA, the CDR3 is TGTGCCACCAGTGACAGGACAGGTTTGAACACTGAAGCTTTCTTT. It yields the protein CATSDRTGLNTEAFF.

The chain carries TRBV5-1 and TRBJ1-1; possibly TRBD1 for D (5 bases). This CDR3 comprises 15 residues. The germline V gene has CDR1 SGHRS and CDR2 YFSETQ. The V end lost 7 bases, the J end lost 4 bases, and 20 bases lay between the germline ends. CDR3 sequence: CASAVRRDGGTEAFF. The CDR3 coding sequence is TGCGCCAGCGCCGTTCGCAGGGATGGAGGCACTGAAGCTTTCTTT.

This clonotype showed up just a few times. The rearrangement uses TRBV18 and TRBJ2-7; D is unclear. Germline assignment: CDR1 KGHSH and CDR2 LQKENI. The CDR3 is 14 residues long. The germline V and J ends were trimmed by 5 bases and 6 bases, with 17 bases remaining between them. The CDR3 reads CASSVDSYPSEQYF. CDR3 DNA: TGTGCCAGCTCAGTAGACTCCTATCCCTCCGAGCAGTACTTC.

This clonotype showed up just a few times. The rearrangement links TRBV10-3 to TRBJ2-1; 8 bases are shared with TRBD2. The CDR3 is made up of 16 amino acids. Germline CDR1 reads ENHRY; CDR2 reads SYGVKD. V was clipped by 3 bases and J by 9 bases; unmatched bases: 13. CDR3 amino acids: CAISERAGDPDGEQFF. Here the CDR3 DNA reads TGTGCCATCAGTGAAAGAGCGGGAGACCCAGATGGTGAGCAGTTCTTC.

The chain uses TRBV2 and TRBJ2-2; D not certain. Trimming took off 1 base at V and 3 bases at J, with 6 bases between the two ends. The germline V gene has CDR1 SNHLY and CDR2 FYNNEI. The CDR3 totals 14 residues. CDR3 region: CASSEGVHTGELFF. The CDR3 DNA reads TGTGCCAGCAGTGAAGGAGTACACACCGGGGAGCTGTTTTTT. Drawing the rest from reference TRBV2 and TRBJ2-2, the complete variable domain is EPEVTQTPSHQVTQMGQEVILRCVPISNHLYFYWYRQILGQKVEFLVSFYNNEISEKSEIFDDQFSVERPDGSNFTLKIRSTKLEDSAMYFCASSEGVHTGELFFGEGSRLTVL.

The gene calls are TRBV7-6 and TRBJ2-1; TRBD2 agrees at 11 bases. The CDR3 extends over 15 amino acids. The V gene end was trimmed by 2 bases and the J gene end by 7 bases; junction bases not matched to a gene: 4. Germline CDR1 is SGHVS and CDR2 is FNYEAQ. The CDR3 loop reads CASSLTSGSQNEQFF. The DNA for the CDR3 is TGTGCCAGCAGCTTAACTAGCGGGAGTCAGAATGAGCAGTTCTTC.

J is TRBJ1-1 and V is TRBV12-3 or TRBV12-4; D remains ambiguous. The CDR3 loop spans 12 amino acids. Trimming left V 1 base short and J 8 bases short, with 8 bases between. CDR3 region: CASSLDGREAFF. DNA for the CDR3: TGTGCCAGCAGTTTAGACGGACGCGAAGCTTTCTTT.

V and J are TRBV4-3 and TRBJ2-3; possible D gene TRBD2, 6 bases. V lost 0 bases, J lost 1 base, and 14 bases lay in between. CDR1 is LGHNA, CDR2 YSLEER, per germline. The CDR3 consists of 17 residues. CDR3 sequence (DNA): TGCGCCAGCAGCCAAGATGGGGTGGGGGGTGGCACAGATACGCAGTATTTT. It specifies CASSQDGVGGGTDTQYF.

This clonotype showed up many times. J is TRBJ2-3 and V is TRBV12-3 or TRBV12-4; D call uncertain. This CDR3 is built from 13 residues. Trimming shortened V by 5 bases and J by 6 bases, and 12 bases separated the two germline ends. CDR3 loop: CASSPTVWDTQYF. CDR3 nucleotides: TGTGCCAGCAGTCCGACGGTGTGGGATACGCAGTATTTT.

This clonotype was seen a handful of times. This chain links TRBV30 with TRBJ2-3, with D unresolved. V gave up 0 bases and J gave up 1 base, with 8 bases separating them. Per germline, CDR1 GTSNPN and CDR2 SVGIG (reference sequence). The CDR3 spans 14 residues. Written as DNA, the CDR3 is TGTGCCTGGAGTGTCTCAGGAGGCACAGATACGCAGTATTTT. It codes for CAWSVSGGTDTQYF.

The chain uses TRBV24-1 and TRBJ2-7; D ambiguous. Trimming cost V 8 bases and J 3 bases, with 10 bases left between them. Germline values: CDR1 KGHDR, CDR2 SFDVKD. This CDR3 has 12 amino acids. The CDR3 reads CATNRTVYEQYF. CDR3 DNA sequence: TGTGCCACCAACCGAACGGTCTACGAGCAGTACTTC.

This rearrangement joins TRBV12-5 to TRBJ2-2; D gene uncertain. Deletions cut 7 bases from V and 4 bases from J, with 4 bases between. The CDR3 covers 11 residues. Germline loops: CDR1 LGHNT, CDR2 FRNRAP. Here the CDR3 reads CASVGTGELFF. In DNA form, the CDR3 reads TGTGCTAGTGTCGGCACCGGGGAGCTGTTTTTT.

This clonotype was recorded a few times. The chain combines TRBV7-8 with TRBJ2-7, with TRBD1 identical over 10 bases. The CDR3 has 15 residues. In germline, CDR1 is SGHVS, CDR2 FQNEAQ. J gave up 2 bases and V 1 base, and 2 bases lay outside the gene matches. The CDR3 loop reads CASSLGDRGTYEQYF. In DNA, the CDR3 is TGTGCCAGCAGCTTAGGGGACAGGGGAACCTACGAGCAGTACTTC.

A few counts support this clonotype. The chain is built from TRBV19 and TRBJ2-7, with 9 bases that match TRBD2. V gave up 2 bases and J gave up 5 bases; unmatched junction bases: 7. CDR3 size: 15 residues. Germline lookup yields CDR1 LNHDA and CDR2 SQIVND (reference sequence). This CDR3 reads CASSILAGTFDEQYF. The CDR3 DNA reads TGTGCCAGTAGTATACTAGCGGGAACTTTTGACGAGCAGTACTTC. Full variable domain (missing parts from reference TRBV19 and TRBJ2-7): DGGITQSPKYLFRKEGQNVTLSCEQNLNHDAMYWYRQDPGQGLRLIYYSQIVNDFQKGDIAEGYSVSREKKESFPLTVTSAQKNPTAFYLCASSILAGTFDEQYFGPGTRLTVT.

This clonotype appeared a few times. The chain couples TRBV5-6 to TRBJ2-1; unclear D gene. The germline V and J ends were trimmed by 0 bases and 7 bases, with 11 bases remaining between them. The germline V gene encodes CDR1 SGHDT and CDR2 YYEEEE. There are 14 residues in the CDR3. CDR3 nucleotide sequence: TGTGCCAGCAGCTTGGGGGTAGGTCTTAATGAGCAGTTCTTC. It is translated as CASSLGVGLNEQFF.

The chain is built from TRBV7-4 and TRBJ2-5; D ambiguous. Between the trimmed V and J ends, which lost 3 bases and 0 bases, there was a span of 14 bases. The CDR3 has 16 amino acids. Looked up from germline, CDR1 is SGHVT and CDR2 is SQSDAQ. The CDR3: CASSLFTDGYQETQYF. CDR3 DNA sequence: TGTGCCAGCAGCTTGTTTACGGACGGGTACCAAGAGACCCAGTACTTC.

This clonotype was recorded a few times. The V and J genes are TRBV6-5 and TRBJ1-2; TRBD1 matches 7 bases. The CDR3 totals 15 residues. V lost 2 bases to trimming and J lost 7 bases; unmatched junction nucleotides: 10. The germline V gene encodes CDR1 MNHEY and CDR2 SVGAGI. The CDR3: CASSYEITGAAGYTF. CDR3 in DNA: TGTGCCAGCAGTTACGAAATTACAGGGGCGGCTGGCTACACCTTC.

V gene TRBV29-1 combines with J gene TRBJ2-7; D could derive from TRBD1 or TRBD2 (5 bases each). The germline V and J ends were trimmed by 6 bases and 7 bases, with 13 bases remaining between them. CDR3 length: 11 amino acids. Germline V lookup: CDR1 SQVTM, CDR2 ANQGSEA. CDR3 bases: TGCAGCGTAGCTGGGACGGGGGAGCAGTACTTC. Translated, it gives CSVAGTGEQYF.

The sample holds a few counts of this clonotype. The rearrangement uses TRBV14 and TRBJ2-1; D is undetermined. This CDR3 is 12 amino acids long. Germline V CDR1 and CDR2: SGHDN, FVKESK. V shed 2 bases and J shed 8 bases, with 7 bases lying between them. Here the CDR3 reads CASSQILYEQFF. The CDR3 DNA sequence: TGTGCCAGCAGCCAAATCCTCTATGAGCAGTTCTTC.

The chain carries TRBV6-1 and TRBJ2-7; no reliable D call. The CDR3 has 15 amino acids. Per germline, CDR1 MNHNS and CDR2 SASEGT. V was cut by 2 bases and J by 0 bases, with 11 bases left in between. The CDR3 bases are TGTGCCAGCAGTGAAATGGCGACTCTCTCCTACGAGCAGTACTTC. Translating it yields CASSEMATLSYEQYF.

This clonotype was detected only once. The chain carries TRBV6-1 and TRBJ2-3; TRBD2 aligns across 13 bases. Per germline, CDR1 MNHNS and CDR2 SASEGT. Unmatched junction bases numbered 10, after V lost 6 bases and J lost 10 bases. CDR3 length: 15 amino acids. CDR3 coding DNA: TGTGCCAGCAGCCGGACTAGCGGGGGCGGTTTGGCGCAGTATTTT. This gives the protein CASSRTSGGGLAQYF.

This clonotype occurred a few times. The genes are TRBV11-2 and TRBJ2-3; 10 bases map to TRBD2. V was pared by 2 bases and J by 4 bases, with 9 bases of the junction left unmatched. Germline values: CDR1 SGHAT, CDR2 FQNNGV. The CDR3 contains 17 residues. The CDR3: CASSLTALAGVADTQYF. In DNA form, the CDR3 reads TGTGCCAGCAGCTTAACCGCCCTAGCGGGAGTCGCAGATACGCAGTATTTT.

The chain employs TRBV12-3 or TRBV12-4 and TRBJ2-7; 9 bases match TRBD1. The CDR3 consists of 14 residues. With V trimmed by 6 bases and J by 5 bases, 8 bases remained unmatched. CDR3 loop: CASSLDRGTDEQYF. The DNA for the CDR3 is TGTGCCAGCAGCCTGGACAGGGGCACGGACGAGCAGTACTTC.